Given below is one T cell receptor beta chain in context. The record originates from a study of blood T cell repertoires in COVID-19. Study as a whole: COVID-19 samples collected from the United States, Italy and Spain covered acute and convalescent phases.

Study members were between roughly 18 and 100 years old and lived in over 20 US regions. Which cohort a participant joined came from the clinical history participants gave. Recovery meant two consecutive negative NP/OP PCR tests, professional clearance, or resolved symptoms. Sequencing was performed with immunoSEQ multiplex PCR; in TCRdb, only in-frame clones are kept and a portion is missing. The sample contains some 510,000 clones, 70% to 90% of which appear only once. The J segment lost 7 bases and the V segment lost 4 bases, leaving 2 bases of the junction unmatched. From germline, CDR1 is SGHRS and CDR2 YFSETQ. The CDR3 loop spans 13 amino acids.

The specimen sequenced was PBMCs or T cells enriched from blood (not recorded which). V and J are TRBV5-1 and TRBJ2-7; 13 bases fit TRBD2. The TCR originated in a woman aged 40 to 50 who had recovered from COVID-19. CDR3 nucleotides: TGCGCCAGCAGCCCGGGACTAGCGGGGGAGCAGTACTTC. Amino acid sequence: CASSPGLAGEQYF.